This T cell receptor (beta chain) was found in a study of T-cell reconstitution after alpha-beta-depleted transplantation in children. A note on this clonotype: As yet, its antigen is unknown.

Findings and caveats of the study: Some patients owed their high day-60 TCRbeta diversity to surviving recipient T cells and thymic progenitors.

For TCRbeta, the library was prepared with unique molecular identifiers. MiXCR, run by TCRdb on the PCR reads, gives a single entry per CDR3 protein. Of 450,000 to 700,000 distinct CDR3 sequences listed, more than 20% were seen once; the top ten hold around a third. This CDR3 comprises 15 residues. Germline lookup yields CDR1 MNHEY and CDR2 SVGAGI. Trimming left V 3 bases short and J 10 bases short, with 16 bases between. This chain joins TRBV6-5 and TRBJ1-6; D not certain. The sample in question was PBMCs, obtained before TCRalphabeta/CD19-depleted stem cell transplant. The TCR was taken from a boy younger than two with Wiskott-Aldrich syndrome, due to receive a stem cell transplant. The CDR3 DNA follows: TGTGCCAGCAGTTATGTGTCCAGGCTAGGATCACCCCTCCACTTT. Residues: CASSYVSRLGSPLHF.